This T cell receptor beta chain was retrieved from a study of cytomegalovirus exposure and HLA in healthy donors. Primers for the PCR totalled 60 Vbeta and 13 Jbeta. The protocol was immunoSEQ multiplex PCR, while the TCRdb copy is restricted to in-frame clones and leaves out a portion. The sample records under 55,000 clones, around 80% being singletons. Trimming removed 5 bases from V and 9 bases from J, with 20 bases in between. In germline, CDR1 is SNHLY, CDR2 FYNNEI. This CDR3 comprises 15 residues. Sequencing was done on a sample of PBMCs. This chain connects TRBV2 to TRBJ2-1, with D hard to call. This clonotype was obtained from a man aged 25 to 45 in good health and CMV-seropositive. The CDR3: CASSSAALLGGEQFF. The DNA of the CDR3 is TGTGCCAGCAGTTCCGCCGCACTACTCGGCGGTGAGCAGTTCTTC.